Shown below are 30 T cell receptor beta chains from a single sample sequenced in a study of cytomegalovirus exposure and HLA in healthy donors. Primers included in the PCR were 60 Vbeta and 13 Jbeta primers. Produced via immunoSEQ multiplex PCR; TCRdb's table is partial and in-frame only. The repertoire holds around 140,000 clones, with roughly 73% as singletons. The sequenced sample was PBMCs. These receptors were obtained from a middle-aged man in good health and CMV-seronegative.

This chain links TRBV6-1 with TRBJ1-3; perhaps TRBD1 as D (5 bases). Germline loops: CDR1 MNHNS, CDR2 SASEGT. Trimming cost V 7 bases and J 1 base, with 8 bases left between them. The CDR3 spans 13 residues. The CDR3 nucleotides read TGTGCCAGCAATCAGGGTTCTGGAAACACCATATATTTT. Translated: CASNQGSGNTIYF.

The chain is built from TRBV7-2 and TRBJ2-5, with 7 positions matching TRBD1. This CDR3 is 13 amino acids long. The V gene end was trimmed by 2 bases and the J gene end by 4 bases; junction bases not matched to a gene: 1. Germline V gene data show CDR1 as SGHTA and CDR2 as FQGNSA. The CDR3 bases are TGTGCCAGCAGCTTAAACAGGGGAGAGACCCAGTACTTC. Translation: CASSLNRGETQYF.

The chain joins TRBV18 to TRBJ2-7; 10 nucleotides line up with TRBD1. J gave up 1 base and V 3 bases, and 0 bases lay outside the gene matches. Germline loops: CDR1 KGHSH, CDR2 LQKENI. The CDR3 has 14 amino acids. DNA of the CDR3: TGTGCCAGCTCACCGGGACAGGGGTCCTACGAGCAGTACTTC. Amino acids: CASSPGQGSYEQYF.

J is TRBJ1-4 and V is TRBV7-9; TRBD1 is a possible D gene (5 bases). This CDR3 is 14 amino acids long. Germline V lookup: CDR1 SEHNR, CDR2 FQNEAQ (reference sequence). V lost 1 base, J lost 5 bases, and 8 bases lay in between. CDR3 in amino acids: CASSLGRGNEKLFF. The DNA of the CDR3 is TGTGCCAGCAGCTTAGGGCGGGGCAATGAAAAACTGTTTTTT.

J is TRBJ2-3 and V is TRBV5-1; no clear D gene. Trimming stripped 4 bases from V and 4 bases from J, with 10 bases between. The CDR3 extends over 13 amino acids. The germline V gene has CDR1 SGHRS and CDR2 YFSETQ. This chain's CDR3 is CASSPVPSDTQYF. The CDR3 nucleotides are TGCGCCAGCAGCCCGGTTCCTTCAGATACGCAGTATTTT.

The chain is built from TRBV6-5 and TRBJ1-2, with TRBD1 matching over 7 bases. With V trimmed by 6 bases and J by 6 bases, 7 bases remained unmatched. This CDR3 has 13 amino acids. Germline V gene data show CDR1 as MNHEY and CDR2 as SVGAGI. The CDR3 DNA is TGTGCCAGCAGCAGACAGGGTCGCAATGGCTACACCTTC. Protein product: CASSRQGRNGYTF.

The chain couples TRBV5-1 to TRBJ2-1, with TRBD2 matching 8 bases. V trimming: 0 bases; J trimming: 5 bases; junction bases outside the gene matches: 10. The CDR3 loop spans 17 amino acids. Germline V gives CDR1 SGHRS, CDR2 YFSETQ. The CDR3 spells CASSLVPGAGADNEQFF. Written as DNA, the CDR3 is TGCGCCAGCAGCTTGGTGCCGGGAGCGGGGGCCGACAATGAGCAGTTCTTC.

CDR3 amino acids: CASSYEGLGETQYF. In nucleotides, the CDR3 is TGTGCCAGCAGCTATGAGGGCCTGGGAGAGACCCAGTACTTC. V is TRBV5-4 and J is TRBJ2-5; tentatively, D is TRBD2 (5 bases). Germline CDR1 is SGHNT and CDR2 is YYREEE (reference sequence). CDR3 length equals 14 residues. Trimming took off 3 bases at V and 4 bases at J, with 13 bases between the two ends.

Remarks on this clone: The same CDR3 is also encoded by other DNA sequences in this sample. This rearrangement joins TRBV5-6 to TRBJ1-5; no clear D gene. CDR3 length equals 13 residues. Germline V lookup: CDR1 SGHDT, CDR2 YYEEEE. V lost 2 bases and J 0 bases, leaving 3 bases between the germline ends. The CDR3 region has the DNA TGTGCCAGCAGCTTCAGTAGCAATCAGCCCCAGCATTTT. Translation gives CASSFSSNQPQHF.

The chain uses TRBV27 and TRBJ2-5; the D is unclear. The closer fit of TRBJ2-7 to the DNA end suggests the J call may be wrong. CDR3 length equals 12 residues. CDR1 MNHEY and CDR2 SMNVEV come from the germline V gene (reference sequence). CDR3 amino acids: CASKTVSYEQYF. The CDR3 nucleotides are TGTGCCAGCAAAACTGTATCCTACGAGCAGTACTTC.

The rearrangement uses TRBV7-3 and TRBJ2-1; possible D gene TRBD1, 6 bases. The germline V and J ends were trimmed by 5 bases and 7 bases, with 12 bases remaining between them. The germline CDR1 and CDR2 sequences are SGHTA and FQGTGA. The CDR3 contains 13 residues. CDR3 region: CASSPYRANEQFF. The CDR3, as DNA: TGTGCCAGCAGCCCGTACAGGGCTAATGAGCAGTTCTTC.

This clone was detected a few times. The J gene is TRBJ2-7, the V gene TRBV4-1, with 9 bases that match TRBD2. Germline values: CDR1 MGHRA, CDR2 YSYEKL. The CDR3 loop spans 18 amino acids. The ends lost 1 base at V and 0 bases at J; junction bases unmatched: 10. CDR3 region: CASSQVGRGGPSSYEQYF. The CDR3 DNA sequence: TGCGCCAGCAGCCAAGTTGGGCGGGGGGGCCCCAGCTCCTACGAGCAGTACTTC.

This chain joins TRBV27 and TRBJ1-1; D may be TRBD1 (5 bases). Per the germline V gene, CDR1 is MNHEY and CDR2 is SMNVEV (reference sequence). Between the trimmed V and J ends, which lost 1 base and 4 bases, there was a span of 16 bases. The CDR3 loop spans 16 amino acids. For the CDR3, the DNA is TGTGCCAGCAGTTTATTAGCGGGAGGGGTGACCACTGAAGCTTTCTTT. Protein product: CASSLLAGGVTTEAFF.

V usage is TRBV5-8 and J usage is TRBJ2-3; possibly TRBD1 for D (5 bases). The CDR3 covers 14 residues. Per the germline V gene, CDR1 is SGHTS and CDR2 is YDEGEE. V was trimmed by 0 bases and J by 6 bases, leaving 11 bases between them. CDR3 residues: CASSLGQGSDTQYF. The CDR3 coding sequence is TGTGCCAGCAGCTTGGGGCAGGGTTCGGATACGCAGTATTTT.

The rearrangement uses TRBV4-1 and TRBJ2-7, with a tentative D call TRBD1 (6 bases). This CDR3 has 17 residues. Germline assignment: CDR1 MGHRA and CDR2 YSYEKL. The V end lost 5 bases, the J end lost 2 bases, and 22 bases lay between the germline ends. DNA for the CDR3: TGCGCCAGCAGCAACACGGTTTTGGGGACAATTACCTACGAGCAGTACTTC. Its protein product is CASSNTVLGTITYEQYF.

This clone was detected a few times. The V call is TRBV5-6, the J call TRBJ2-7; 7 bases agree with TRBD1. V trimming: 6 bases; J trimming: 0 bases; junction bases outside the gene matches: 6. The CDR3 runs to 14 residues. Per the germline V gene, CDR1 is SGHDT and CDR2 is YYEEEE. CDR3 nucleotides: TGTGCCAGCAACGAAGACAGGGACTCCTACGAGCAGTACTTC. Amino acid sequence: CASNEDRDSYEQYF.

The rearrangement links TRBV2 to TRBJ2-2; D not certain. Trimming cost V 2 bases and J 5 bases, with 9 bases left between them. Germline V gene sequence: CDR1 SNHLY, CDR2 FYNNEI. CDR3 size: 14 residues. CDR3 sequence: CASSESFATGELFF. CDR3 in DNA: TGTGCCAGCAGTGAAAGTTTTGCGACCGGGGAGCTGTTTTTT.

This clone turned up a few times. DNA for the CDR3: TGTGCCAGCAGCTTCGAGTACGAGCAGTACTTC. Residues: CASSFEYEQYF. J is TRBJ2-7 and V is TRBV5-6, with D unresolved. Trimming stripped 2 bases from V and 4 bases from J, with 4 bases between. This CDR3 is 11 amino acids long. The germline CDR1 and CDR2 sequences are SGHDT and YYEEEE.

This clone has only a few counts. The chain carries TRBV2 and TRBJ1-2; tentatively, D is TRBD1 (5 bases). The CDR3 runs to 14 residues. The germline V gene encodes CDR1 SNHLY and CDR2 FYNNEI. V dropped 4 bases and J dropped 3 bases, with 12 bases sitting between them. The CDR3 protein is CASSGGRVDYGYTF. CDR3 nucleotide sequence: TGTGCCAGCAGTGGAGGCAGGGTGGACTATGGCTACACCTTC.

The chain employs TRBV6-6 and TRBJ2-5; 12 bases line up with TRBD2. The CDR3 length is 16 residues. The germline gives CDR1 MNHNY, CDR2 SVGAGI (reference sequence). The V gene end was trimmed by 6 bases and the J gene end by 4 bases; junction bases not matched to a gene: 9. DNA of the CDR3: TGTGCCAGCAGGCTCAGACTAGCGGGGGTTAGAGAGACCCAGTACTTC. This translates into CASRLRLAGVRETQYF.

This clone occurred a few times. The chain has TRBV4-2 and TRBJ2-7; D is possibly TRBD2 (5 bases). The germline V gene encodes CDR1 LGHNA and CDR2 YNFKEQ. The CDR3 covers 14 residues. V lost 4 bases, J lost 3 bases, and 13 bases lay in between. The CDR3 sequence: CASSPGRALYEQYF. The CDR3, as DNA: TGTGCCAGCAGCCCTGGGCGGGCCCTCTACGAGCAGTACTTC.

The CDR3 DNA sequence: TGTGCCAGCCTCGCCGGGCCGAAAGGGGCAGCCGAGAACACTGAAGCTTTCTTT. It specifies CASLAGPKGAAENTEAFF. The rearrangement joins TRBV7-3 to TRBJ1-1; weak D call: TRBD1 (5 bases). Germline V lookup: CDR1 SGHTA, CDR2 FQGTGA. V dropped 8 bases and J dropped 1 base, with 26 bases sitting between them. The CDR3 sequence is 18 residues long.

Written as DNA, the CDR3 is TGCGCCAGCAGCCGCCCGGCAGGGCGGTCCACTGAAGCTTTCTTT. It encodes CASSRPAGRSTEAFF. V usage is TRBV4-1 and J usage is TRBJ1-1; D perhaps matches TRBD1 (5 bases). The CDR3 has 15 amino acids. Trimming left V 4 bases short and J 4 bases short, with 16 bases between. Germline-derived CDR1 and CDR2 are MGHRA and YSYEKL.

In its sample, this clone was seen a few times. The chain links TRBV5-4 to TRBJ1-2; 9 nucleotides align to TRBD1. The germline gives CDR1 SGHNT, CDR2 YYREEE (reference sequence). The CDR3 length is 12 residues. The V gene end was trimmed by 4 bases and the J gene end by 6 bases; junction bases not matched to a gene: 1. For the CDR3, the DNA is TGTGCCAGCAGCCGGGACAGGGATGGCTACACCTTC. Translation gives CASSRDRDGYTF.

This chain joins TRBV9 and TRBJ2-2; 9 bases map to TRBD2. After removal of 4 bases from V and 3 bases from J, the junction contained 10 bases not matched to a gene. The CDR3 has 17 residues. CDR1 is SGDLS and CDR2 is YYNGEE in the germline V gene. The CDR3 coding sequence is TGTGCCAGCAGCCCCTATGGCGGGGGGGCCTACACCGGGGAGCTGTTTTTT. Translating gives CASSPYGGGAYTGELFF.

The chain is built from TRBV6-6 and TRBJ2-3; 7 bases map to TRBD1. The germline gives CDR1 MNHNY, CDR2 SVGAGI (reference sequence). This CDR3 is 16 amino acids long. Trimming at V came to 5 bases and at J to 1 base, leaving 9 bases not matched to a gene. The CDR3 DNA reads TGTGCCAGCAGTCAGTACAGGGGTGTCGGCACAGATACGCAGTATTTT. As protein: CASSQYRGVGTDTQYF.

The rearrangement joins TRBV30 to TRBJ2-3; TRBD1 matches 9 bases. The trim removed 3 bases at V and 4 bases at J, leaving 8 bases unmatched. The CDR3 runs 15 residues. Germline V gene sequence: CDR1 GTSNPN, CDR2 SVGIG (reference sequence). CDR3 in amino acids: CAWRRGQGMPDTQYF. The CDR3 DNA reads TGTGCCTGGAGACGAGGACAGGGGATGCCAGATACGCAGTATTTT.

DNA for the CDR3: TGTGCCAGCGCCGGGACAGCGTATTTTTCGGGTAATTCACCCCTCCACTTT. It is translated as CASAGTAYFSGNSPLHF. This chain uses TRBV5-5 with TRBJ1-6, with TRBD1 matching 7 bases. Germline V gene sequence: CDR1 SGHKS, CDR2 YYEKEE (reference sequence). Trimming removed 7 bases from V and 6 bases from J; junction bases left unmatched: 16. The CDR3 extends over 17 amino acids.

CDR3 loop: CASSSWDRGISEAFF. The CDR3, as DNA: TGTGCCAGCAGCTCGTGGGACAGGGGAATATCTGAAGCTTTCTTT. The chain carries TRBV11-2 and TRBJ1-1; 10 nucleotides align to TRBD1. CDR3 size: 15 residues. V gave up 4 bases and J gave up 6 bases; unmatched junction bases: 8. CDR1 is SGHAT and CDR2 is FQNNGV in the germline V gene.

V and J are TRBV5-4 and TRBJ2-7; TRBD2 might be the D (6 bases). Deletions cut 5 bases from V and 2 bases from J, with 17 bases between. Looked up from germline, CDR1 is SGHNT and CDR2 is YYREEE (reference sequence). This CDR3 contains 15 residues. The CDR3, as DNA: TGTGCCAGCAGTCCTCCGGGGACTGAGACCTACGAGCAGTACTTC. Amino acid sequence: CASSPPGTETYEQYF.